This TCR beta chain is drawn from a study of T cell repertoires in cytomegalovirus infection (dated by TCRdb to between 2019 and 2020). Regarding the study in general: Recently identified HLA-C-restricted CMV epitopes, whose presentation resists viral immunomodulation, were targeted by peptide stimulations together with well-studied HLA-B-restricted epitopes. The HLA type of each donor mattered for the analysis, because public TCR beta signatures pointed to carriage of CMV infection along with the matching HLA type.

From the cysteine up to the phenylalanine, the CDR3 has a length of 19 residues. The CDR3 DNA has 57 bases and is translated from base 1. V lost 7 bases and J lost 0 bases, and the count of bases not matched to a germline gene is 17. Study-wide findings and limitations: The ex vivo response was dominated by HLA-C-restricted CMV-specific TCR beta clonotypes, and the single most frequent clonotype in two of eight donors was supplied by these HLA-C-restricted clonotypes. Carriers of CMV infection plus the relevant HLA type were discriminated by the cumulative frequency of public TCR beta family members in the study cohort and in an independent approximately 350-donor cohort.

Sequencing took place on an Illumina HiSeq 1500. TCRdb handled the public reads itself, with Q25 trimming in fastp and clone calling in MiXCR, and kept productive beta chains. Rows merge per CDR3 protein into single entries with the most common DNA and genes. For this sample the table gives a few hundred thousand distinct CDR3 sequences, of which approximately 40% were detected only once. The biggest ten clones account for 48% of the sample. On this clonotype: The antigen it recognizes is unknown. No much larger clone is present one base from it, and per-base qualities are unavailable.

The treatment or condition label on this specimen signifies: in vitro stimulation with specific CMV peptide epitopes to enrich CMV-specific T cells. Sequences were derived from cultured PBMCs, sampled from culture after CMV antigen stimulation. This TCR came from a human donor in good health (CMV status not recorded). Some clones in this sample may be carry-over from other donors' samples. The chain couples TRBV12-3 or TRBV12-4 to TRBJ1-3; the central 8 bases match TRBD1. The bases are TGTGCCAGCACCCCGGGAGTCGGACAGGGAATTCTCTCTGGAAACACCATATATTTT. It encodes CASTPGVGQGILSGNTIYF.